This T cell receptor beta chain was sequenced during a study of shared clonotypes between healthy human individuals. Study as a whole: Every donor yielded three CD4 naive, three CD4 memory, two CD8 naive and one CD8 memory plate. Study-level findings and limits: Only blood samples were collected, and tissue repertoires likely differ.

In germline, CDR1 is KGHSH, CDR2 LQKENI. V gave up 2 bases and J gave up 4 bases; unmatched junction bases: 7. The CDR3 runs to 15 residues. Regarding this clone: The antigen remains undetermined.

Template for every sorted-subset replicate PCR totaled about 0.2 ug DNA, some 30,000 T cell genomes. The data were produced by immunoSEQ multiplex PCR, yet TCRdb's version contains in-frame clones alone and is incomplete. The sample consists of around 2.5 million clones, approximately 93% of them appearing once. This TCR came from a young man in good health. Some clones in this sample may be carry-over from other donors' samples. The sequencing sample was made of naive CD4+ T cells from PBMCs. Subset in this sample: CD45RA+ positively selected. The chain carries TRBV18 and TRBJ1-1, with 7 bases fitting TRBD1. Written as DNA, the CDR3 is TGTGCCAGCTCACCAGACAGGGTAGAGAGCACTGAAGCTTTCTTT. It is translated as CASSPDRVESTEAFF. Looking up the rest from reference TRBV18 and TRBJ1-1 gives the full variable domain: NAGVMQNPRHLVRRRGQEARLRCSPMKGHSHVYWYRQLPEEGLKFMVYLQKENIIDESGMPKERFSAEFPKEGPSILRIQQVVRGDSAAYFCASSPDRVESTEAFFGQGTRLTVV.